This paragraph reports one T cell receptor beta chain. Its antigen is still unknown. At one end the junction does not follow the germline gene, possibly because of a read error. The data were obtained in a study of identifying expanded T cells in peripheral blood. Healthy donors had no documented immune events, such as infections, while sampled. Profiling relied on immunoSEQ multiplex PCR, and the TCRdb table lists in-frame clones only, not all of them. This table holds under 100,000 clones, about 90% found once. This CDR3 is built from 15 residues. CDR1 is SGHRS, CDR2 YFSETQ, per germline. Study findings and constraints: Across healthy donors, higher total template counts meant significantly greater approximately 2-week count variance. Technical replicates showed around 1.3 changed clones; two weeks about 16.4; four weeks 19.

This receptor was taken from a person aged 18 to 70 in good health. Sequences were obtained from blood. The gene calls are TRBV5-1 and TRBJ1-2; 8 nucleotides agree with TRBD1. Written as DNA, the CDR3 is TGCGCCAGCAGCTCCGCCCTAACGGGACAGGAGTACTTTATCTTC. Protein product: CASSSALTGQEYFIF.